This T cell receptor beta chain was sequenced for a study of blood T cell repertoires in COVID-19. Clones were sequenced by immunoSEQ multiplex PCR, and TCRdb holds only the in-frame ones, with some missing. The sample includes approximately 220,000 clones, 80% to 90% of them seen just once. This CDR3 spans 16 amino acids. V lost 5 bases, J lost 3 bases, and 6 bases stayed unmatched. Germline V gene lookup returns CDR1 KGHDR and CDR2 SFDVKD. The chain has TRBV24-1 and TRBJ2-1, with 10 bases aligning to TRBD2. The sample comprised peripheral blood. This TCR was sampled from a woman of 80 years or more with acute or convalescent COVID-19. Here the CDR3 DNA reads TGTGCCACCAGTGCTTTTTTAGCGGGGGGCTACAATGAGCAGTTCTTC. It encodes CATSAFLAGGYNEQFF.